The TCR beta chain described here comes from a study of cytomegalovirus exposure and HLA in healthy donors. At the level of the study: Early release data held 75 million to 90 million unique TCRs from HLA-typed donors. Overall study findings and caveats: Sequencing depth across donors, presence/absence analyses assumed, was roughly uniform. 87-base-pair reads could not separate some V segments, including TRBV6-2 and TRBV6-3. Rare TCR sequences dominated, though some public TCRs recurred in many donors.

This CDR3 is built from 13 residues. Trimming removed 3 bases at V and 2 bases at J, with 5 bases between. Germline V gene data show CDR1 as SGHNT and CDR2 as YYREEE (reference sequence). Turning to this clone: What it binds is not known.

PCR was performed using 60 Vbeta and 13 Jbeta primers. Clones were sequenced by immunoSEQ multiplex PCR, and TCRdb holds only the in-frame ones, with some missing. Among 110,000 to 150,000 clones, about 75% were seen once, and the ten largest hold 1.5% to 2%. The sequenced sample consisted of PBMCs. The receptor comes from a young woman in good health and CMV-seronegative. V usage is TRBV5-4 and J usage is TRBJ2-2; D gene unclear. The CDR3 DNA follows: TGTGCCAGCAGCTCCACAAACACCGGGGAGCTGTTTTTT. It specifies CASSSTNTGELFF.